This T cell receptor beta chain derives from a study of blood T cell repertoires in COVID-19. Study context: Nucleic acid was either cDNA or gDNA, and it came from T cells, B-cell-depleted T cells, or PBMCs.

Clones were read by immunoSEQ multiplex PCR, and TCRdb kept only the in-frame ones, dropping some. Among approximately 89,000 clones listed, 75% to 85% were seen once. Germline CDR1 is LNHDA and CDR2 is SQIVND (reference sequence). This CDR3 is 16 amino acids long. With 6 bases clipped from V and 7 bases from J, the junction kept 16 bases outside the gene matches. This clonotype was obtained from a man in his 70s with acute or convalescent COVID-19. Sequenced material: peripheral blood. V is TRBV19 and J is TRBJ2-7; 9 bases map to TRBD1. The DNA of the CDR3 is TGTGCCAGTAGGGACAGGGGAACCTTCGCTATCGGAGAGCAGTACTTC. It encodes CASRDRGTFAIGEQYF.